This TCR beta chain is drawn from a study of T cell responses to AZD1222 COVID-19 vaccine. Study-wide results and limits: There were repertoire samples only from the period after the peak T cell response.

As concerns this clone: The antigen remains unidentified.

Libraries were prepared by immunoSEQ multiplex PCR; TCRdb keeps only in-frame clonotypes and omits some of them. Here the sample spans 100,000 or so clones, just over 90% being singletons. Germline CDR1 reads LGHDT; CDR2 reads YNNKEL (reference sequence). V lost 4 bases to trimming and J lost 0 bases, with 6 bases between them. The CDR3 spans 14 residues. This specimen consisted of peripheral blood, obtained on day 0 of AZD1222 vaccination. The TCR sequence derives from an adult in good health. The V gene is TRBV3-1 (or the pseudogene TRBV3-2), the J gene TRBJ2-2; D is unclear. CDR3 DNA: TGTGCCAGCAGCCCTGGTCCGAACACCGGGGAGCTGTTTTTT. This encodes CASSPGPNTGELFF.